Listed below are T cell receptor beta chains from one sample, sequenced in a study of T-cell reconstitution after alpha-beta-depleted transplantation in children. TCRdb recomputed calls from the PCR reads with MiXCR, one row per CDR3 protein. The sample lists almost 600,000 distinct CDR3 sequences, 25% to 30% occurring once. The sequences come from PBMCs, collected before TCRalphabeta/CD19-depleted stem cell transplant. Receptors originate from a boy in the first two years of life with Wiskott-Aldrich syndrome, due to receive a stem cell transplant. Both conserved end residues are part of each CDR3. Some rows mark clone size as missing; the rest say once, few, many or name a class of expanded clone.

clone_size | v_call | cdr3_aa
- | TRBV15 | CATSVGTVGHYGYTF
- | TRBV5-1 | CASSLFGQGAEETQYF
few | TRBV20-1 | CSAQRDREAFF
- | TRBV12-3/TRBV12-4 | CASNQGVGSYNEQFF
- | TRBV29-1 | CSVEDSGQPFTILKINEQFF
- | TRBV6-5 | CASRGFSTQYF
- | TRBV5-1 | CASSLGVRHNEQFF
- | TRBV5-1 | CASSLVEVRGWETQYF
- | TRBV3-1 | CASSRSALTYEQYF
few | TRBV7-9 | CASSTRGGGGEKLFF
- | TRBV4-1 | CASSQDHAFSGNTIYF
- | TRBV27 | CASSYWGLANTGELFF
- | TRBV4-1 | CASSHQKTSGSLRDTQYF
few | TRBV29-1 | CSVEGSYGTSGSPLRGQYF
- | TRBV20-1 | CSASPGLASTGELFF
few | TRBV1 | CTSSQASRGGELFF
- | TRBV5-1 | CASSLARLTISTDTQYF